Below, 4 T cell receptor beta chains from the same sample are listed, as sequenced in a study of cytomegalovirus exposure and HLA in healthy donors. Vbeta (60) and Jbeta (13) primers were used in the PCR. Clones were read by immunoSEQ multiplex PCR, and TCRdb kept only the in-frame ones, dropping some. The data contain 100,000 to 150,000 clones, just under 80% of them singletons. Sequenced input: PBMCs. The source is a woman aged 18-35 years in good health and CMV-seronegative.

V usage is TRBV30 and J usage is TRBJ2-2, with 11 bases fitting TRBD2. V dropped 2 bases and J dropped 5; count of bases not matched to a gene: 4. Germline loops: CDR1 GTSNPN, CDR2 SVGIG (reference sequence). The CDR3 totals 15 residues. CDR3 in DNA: TGTGCCTGGAGTCCACTAGCGGGAGTGACCGGGGAGCTGTTTTTT. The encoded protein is CAWSPLAGVTGELFF.

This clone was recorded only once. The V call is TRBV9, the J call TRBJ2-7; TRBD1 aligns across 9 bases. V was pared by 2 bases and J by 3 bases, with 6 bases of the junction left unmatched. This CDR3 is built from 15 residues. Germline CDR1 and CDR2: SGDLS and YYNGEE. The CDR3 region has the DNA TGTGCCAGCAGCGTTTCCGGGACAGGGATCTACGAGCAGTACTTC. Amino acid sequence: CASSVSGTGIYEQYF.

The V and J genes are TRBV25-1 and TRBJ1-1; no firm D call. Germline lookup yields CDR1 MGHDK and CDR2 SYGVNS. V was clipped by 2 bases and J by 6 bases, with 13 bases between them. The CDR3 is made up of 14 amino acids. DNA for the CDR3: TGTGCCAGCAGTGAAGTGGGAGTTGTGTCTGAAGCTTTCTTT. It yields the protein CASSEVGVVSEAFF.

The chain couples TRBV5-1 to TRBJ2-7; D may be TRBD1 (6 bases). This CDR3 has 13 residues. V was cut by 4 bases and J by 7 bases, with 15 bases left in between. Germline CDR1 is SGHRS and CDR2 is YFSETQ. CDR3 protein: CASSTGTPREQYF. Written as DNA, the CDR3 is TGCGCCAGCAGCACCGGGACACCGAGGGAGCAGTACTTC.